Shown below are 12 T cell receptor beta chains from a single sample sequenced in a study of identical twins. Each CDR3 protein gets one entry after TCRdb re-called the 5' RACE reads with MiXCR. The sample has 500,000 or so distinct CDR3 sequences, roughly 21% seen once. The same specimen was also included in a second study, on T cells expressing NK-cell markers.

The sequenced sample consisted of CD4+ T cells sorted from blood. The receptor set was obtained from a woman between 18 and 30 years old in good health.

The table lists this clonotype with a few counts. The gene calls are TRBV12-3 or TRBV12-4 and TRBJ2-1; D remains ambiguous. Trimming left V 3 bases short and J 10 bases short, with 7 bases between. The length of the CDR3 is 11 residues. CDR3 DNA: TGTGCCAGCAGTTTGGTCAGGGAGCAGTTCTTC. It encodes CASSLVREQFF.

The chain uses TRBV12-3 or TRBV12-4 and TRBJ2-3; TRBD2 matches at 8 bases. The CDR3 extends over 14 amino acids. The J segment lost 1 base and the V segment lost 6 bases, leaving 3 bases of the junction unmatched. The CDR3 loop reads CASRRREGTDTQYF. The CDR3 region has the DNA TGTGCCAGCAGGAGGCGGGAGGGCACAGATACGCAGTATTTT.

There are a few counts of this clonotype. The chain joins TRBV7-2 to TRBJ2-1; D is uncertain. The CDR3 is 12 residues long. V lost 5 bases and J 12 bases, leaving 14 bases between the germline ends. CDR1 and CDR2 from the germline V gene are SGHTA and FQGNSA. CDR3 bases: TGTGCCAGCAGCCAGGACCAACCAGGGCAGTTCTTC. Translation: CASSQDQPGQFF.

This chain connects TRBV9 to TRBJ2-3; D gene unclear. CDR1 is SGDLS and CDR2 is YYNGEE in the germline V gene. The CDR3 contains 12 residues. V shed 0 bases and J shed 4 bases, with 3 bases lying between them. CDR3 coding DNA: TGTGCCAGCAGCGTAGCCCCAGATACGCAGTATTTT. Protein: CASSVAPDTQYF.

This clonotype turned up a few times. The rearrangement uses TRBV7-9 and TRBJ1-1; tentative D call: TRBD1 (6 bases). The CDR3 is 14 amino acids. Germline assignment: CDR1 SEHNR and CDR2 FQNEAQ (reference sequence). V was trimmed by 0 bases and J by 3 bases, leaving 8 bases between them. For the CDR3, the DNA is TGTGCCAGCAGCTTAGCAGCAGGGGACACTGAAGCTTTCTTT. This encodes CASSLAAGDTEAFF.

The chain couples TRBV2 to TRBJ1-1, with D perhaps TRBD1 (5 bases). The CDR3 runs to 13 residues. Germline assignment: CDR1 SNHLY and CDR2 FYNNEI. With 5 bases removed from V and 7 bases from J, the gap between germline ends came to 14 bases. CDR3 nucleotides: TGTGCCAGCAGTTCAGACAGATCTCGTGAAGCTTTCTTT. It encodes CASSSDRSREAFF.

The rearrangement joins TRBV20-1 to TRBJ2-1; 9 bases agree with TRBD1. The CDR3 is 18 residues long. Germline V gene sequence: CDR1 DFQATT, CDR2 SNEGSKA (reference sequence). V gave up 5 bases and J gave up 3 bases; unmatched junction bases: 17. The CDR3 loop reads CSAPSLPPGQGIYNEQFF. CDR3 bases: TGCAGTGCTCCATCCTTGCCACCGGGACAGGGAATCTACAATGAGCAGTTCTTC.

This chain links TRBV7-9 with TRBJ2-5, with a tentative D call TRBD1 (6 bases). This CDR3 has 12 amino acids. From germline, CDR1 is SEHNR and CDR2 FQNEAQ (reference sequence). Trimming pared 8 bases from V and 4 bases from J, leaving 11 bases between. For the CDR3, the DNA is TGTGCCAGCTACAGAGGGGGAGAGACCCAGTACTTC. Translated: CASYRGGETQYF.

The chain has TRBV20-1 and TRBJ1-2; possible D gene TRBD1, 5 bases. The CDR3 consists of 12 residues. V shed 6 bases and J shed 4 bases, with 12 bases lying between them. The V gene's germline CDR1 is DFQATT and CDR2 SNEGSKA (reference sequence). The CDR3 coding sequence is TGCAGTGCGCAGGACGGGACCTATGGCTACACCTTC. It specifies CSAQDGTYGYTF.

This chain connects TRBV20-1 to TRBJ2-6; D remains ambiguous. Trimming removed 2 bases at V and 2 bases at J, with 7 bases between. Germline CDR1 DFQATT, CDR2 SNEGSKA (reference sequence). The CDR3 runs 14 residues. The CDR3 here is CSARQTTGANVLTF. CDR3 coding DNA: TGCAGTGCTAGACAAACTACTGGGGCCAACGTCCTGACTTTC.

The chain recombines TRBV7-8 with TRBJ1-1, with D possibly being TRBD1 (6 bases). Germline V gene sequence: CDR1 SGHVS, CDR2 FQNEAQ. CDR3 length equals 17 residues. Trimming took off 1 base at V and 8 bases at J, with 23 bases between the two ends. The DNA of the CDR3 is TGTGCCAGCAGCTTAGACCGACGGGAGGGGCAGGGGTTCGAAGCTTTCTTT. It encodes CASSLDRREGQGFEAFF. The full variable domain, completed using reference TRBV7-8 and TRBJ1-1, is GAGVSQSPRYKVAKRGQDVALRCDPISGHVSLFWYQQALGQGPEFLTYFQNEAQLDKSGLPSDRFFAERPEGSVSTLKIQRTQQEDSAVYLCASSLDRREGQGFEAFFGQGTRLTVV.

V gene TRBV10-3 combines with J gene TRBJ2-2; 10 bases match TRBD2. V gave up 10 bases and J gave up 3 bases; unmatched junction bases: 8. The CDR3 consists of 15 residues. Germline loops: CDR1 ENHRY, CDR2 SYGVKD. The CDR3: CATMVAGGYTGELFF. The CDR3, as DNA: TGTGCCACCATGGTAGCGGGGGGATACACCGGGGAGCTGTTTTTT.